A selection of T cell receptor beta chains follows, all from one sample in a study of regulatory T cells in long-lasting Graves disease. TCRdb reanalysed the multiplex PCR reads using MiXCR and keeps one entry per CDR3 protein. The sample gives fewer than 600,000 distinct CDR3 sequences, roughly 23% of which show up once; about 12% is in the top ten. This specimen was peripheral blood mononuclear cells (PBMCs), taken when the disease was refractory, from a patient treated with antithyroid drugs. These receptors were taken from a female donor with Graves disease. CDR3s include the opening cysteine and the closing phenylalanine or tryptophan. The order of the fields is V gene, J gene, CDR3 protein.

v_gene: TRBV7-2
j_gene: TRBJ2-3
CDR3aa: CASSYRGSTDTQYF

v_gene: TRBV14
j_gene: TRBJ2-7
CDR3aa: CASSQSGGYEQYF

v_gene: TRBV10-3
j_gene: TRBJ1-2
CDR3aa: CATQSPGRSDGYTF

v_gene: TRBV30
j_gene: TRBJ1-2
CDR3aa: CAWSVPGWGYTF

v_gene: TRBV6-1
j_gene: TRBJ2-7
CDR3aa: CASRVTNYEQYF

v_gene: TRBV27
j_gene: TRBJ1-5
CDR3aa: CASSLVGQGNQPQHF

v_gene: TRBV6-1
j_gene: TRBJ1-4
CDR3aa: CASSGEGQGSEKLFF

v_gene: TRBV4-2
j_gene: TRBJ1-2
CDR3aa: CASSQERTIMRGGDYGYTF

v_gene: TRBV11-2
j_gene: TRBJ2-1
CDR3aa: CASSVRQGASYNEQFF

v_gene: TRBV3-1
j_gene: TRBJ1-6
CDR3aa: CASSQGPWNSPLHF

v_gene: TRBV7-3
j_gene: TRBJ2-3
CDR3aa: CASSFTTGSTDTQYF

v_gene: TRBV28
j_gene: TRBJ1-4
CDR3aa: CASSPDRVPHNEKLFF

v_gene: TRBV7-9
j_gene: TRBJ1-1
CDR3aa: CASSHIRGEGNTEAFF

v_gene: TRBV7-2
j_gene: TRBJ1-2
CDR3aa: CASSKDINYGYTF

v_gene: TRBV28
j_gene: TRBJ2-5
CDR3aa: CASRLAGGTGETQYF

v_gene: TRBV20-1
j_gene: TRBJ2-2
CDR3aa: CSANRGTTGELFF

v_gene: TRBV7-2
j_gene: TRBJ2-7
CDR3aa: CASSFTGAYEQYF

v_gene: TRBV28
j_gene: TRBJ2-5
CDR3aa: CASSLRQALGQETQYF

v_gene: TRBV19
j_gene: TRBJ1-1
CDR3aa: CASSPYRANTEAFF

v_gene: TRBV7-9
j_gene: TRBJ2-3
CDR3aa: CASSSWEEITDTQYF

v_gene: TRBV28
j_gene: TRBJ1-2
CDR3aa: CASNPAGEGGYTF

v_gene: TRBV20-1
j_gene: TRBJ1-1
CDR3aa: CSAERGNTEAFF

v_gene: TRBV5-1
j_gene: TRBJ1-1
CDR3aa: CASSLDGSTGTEAFF

v_gene: TRBV18
j_gene: TRBJ1-3
CDR3aa: CASSPSGAASGNTIYF

v_gene: TRBV15
j_gene: TRBJ1-1
CDR3aa: CATSREERTTAFF